One and the same sample provided the 10 T cell receptor beta chains below, sequenced in a study of shared clonotypes between healthy human individuals. Repertoires were generated with immunoSEQ multiplex PCR, while TCRdb's copy carries only in-frame clones and drops some. The data hold roughly 2.2 million clones, with more than 80% observed a single time. Sequencing used naive CD4+ T cells from PBMCs. Subset specified: CD45RA+ positively selected. These receptors came from a man between 18 and 29 years old in good health. Some clones in this sample may be carry-over from other donors' samples.

In this sample, this clone turned up once. The chain is built from TRBV9 and TRBJ2-1, with a possible D match to TRBD2 (5 bases). Germline assignment: CDR1 SGDLS and CDR2 YYNGEE. Between the trimmed V and J ends, which lost 3 bases and 3 bases, there was a span of 13 bases. The CDR3 consists of 15 residues. CDR3 protein: CASSGAEGFYNEQFF. In DNA, the CDR3 is TGTGCCAGCAGCGGAGCGGAAGGATTCTACAATGAGCAGTTCTTC.

The chain carries TRBV2 and TRBJ2-1; TRBD2 matches 10 bases. Germline CDR1 SNHLY, CDR2 FYNNEI. J was trimmed by 15 bases and V by 7 bases; bases with no gene match: 9. The CDR3 is 12 amino acids. The CDR3 region is CASTRAGGQGFF. Here the CDR3 DNA reads TGTGCCAGCACTCGAGCGGGAGGGCAGGGGTTCTTC. Full variable domain (missing parts from reference TRBV2 and TRBJ2-1): EPEVTQTPSHQVTQMGQEVILRCVPISNHLYFYWYRQILGQKVEFLVSFYNNEISEKSEIFDDQFSVERPDGSNFTLKIRSTKLEDSAMYFCASTRAGGQGFFGPGTRLTVL.

This rearrangement joins TRBV7-2 to TRBJ2-6, with no clear D. The CDR3 has 15 residues. CDR1 and CDR2 from the germline V gene are SGHTA and FQGNSA. Trimming removed 10 bases at V and 0 bases at J, with 13 bases between. This CDR3 is CATYKPPSGANVLTF. Written as DNA, the CDR3 is TGTGCCACCTACAAGCCTCCCTCTGGGGCCAACGTCCTGACTTTC.

The chain links TRBV2 to TRBJ2-7, with D uncertain. In germline, CDR1 is SNHLY, CDR2 FYNNEI. This CDR3 region has 11 residues. The V gene lost 6 bases and the J gene lost 7 bases, with 10 bases spanning the gap. Written as DNA, the CDR3 is TGTGCCAGCAGGGGGATGGGAGAGCAGTACTTC. Its translation is CASRGMGEQYF.

The J gene is TRBJ2-7, the V gene TRBV30, with a tentative D call TRBD2 (5 bases). This CDR3 contains 14 residues. Looked up from germline, CDR1 is GTSNPN and CDR2 is SVGIG (reference sequence). V lost 2 bases and J lost 6, with 17 bases in between. The CDR3 region has the DNA TGTGCCTGGAGTTCGGCGACGCTCCGGGGCGAGCAGTACTTC. It yields the protein CAWSSATLRGEQYF.

The chain carries TRBV29-1 and TRBJ2-3; TRBD1 matches at 11 bases. The V segment lost 7 bases and the J segment 4 bases; nucleotides outside the gene matches: 4. The CDR3 spans 13 residues. Germline V gene lookup returns CDR1 SQVTM and CDR2 ANQGSEA. CDR3: CSGRGQGADTQYF. Written as DNA, the CDR3 is TGCAGCGGGCGGGGACAGGGGGCAGATACGCAGTATTTT.

DNA of the CDR3: TGTGCCAGCTCCCCTACAGGGAACGCTAATGAAAAACTGTTTTTT. Translation: CASSPTGNANEKLFF. The V and J genes are TRBV18 and TRBJ1-4; D is perhaps TRBD1 (6 bases). Between the trimmed V and J ends, which lost 6 bases and 3 bases, there was a span of 14 bases. This CDR3 has 15 residues. Germline assignment: CDR1 KGHSH and CDR2 LQKENI.

The chain joins TRBV14 to TRBJ2-7, with D hard to call. Per germline, CDR1 SGHDN and CDR2 FVKESK. This CDR3 has 13 amino acids. Trimming removed 4 bases at V and 3 bases at J, with 10 bases between. This chain's CDR3 is CASSPQDLYEQYF. In DNA, the CDR3 is TGTGCCAGCAGCCCCCAGGACCTCTACGAGCAGTACTTC.

The CDR3 nucleotides are TGTGCCAGCAGCGCGGGGGGTCCGACCCGAGGGCCCTACGAGCAGTACTTC. It yields the protein CASSAGGPTRGPYEQYF. The chain uses TRBV5-4 and TRBJ2-7, with 8 bases identical to TRBD2. With V trimmed by 4 bases and J by 2 bases, 14 bases remained unmatched. Germline assignment: CDR1 SGHNT and CDR2 YYREEE (reference sequence). This CDR3 is 17 amino acids long.

This clone was recorded only once. The chain links TRBV28 to TRBJ1-2; 7 bases match TRBD1. In germline, CDR1 is MDHEN, CDR2 SYDVKM. With V trimmed by 3 bases and J by 7 bases, 14 bases remained unmatched. This CDR3 comprises 16 residues. The CDR3 reads CASSLLPGQGESGYTF. Here the CDR3 DNA reads TGTGCCAGCAGTTTGCTCCCCGGGCAGGGGGAGAGTGGCTACACCTTC.